Sequencing of this T cell receptor (beta chain) was carried out in a study of T cell responses to AZD1222 COVID-19 vaccine. The CDR3 loop spans 12 amino acids. Germline values: CDR1 MDHEN, CDR2 SYDVKM. Trimming pared 7 bases from V and 8 bases from J, leaving 12 bases between. TCRdb's copy holds only in-frame clones and misses some; the assay was immunoSEQ multiplex PCR. The sample has a few hundred thousand clones; more than 85% are singletons. The source material was peripheral blood, sampled on day 0 of AZD1222 vaccination. The clonotype originates from an adult in good health. This chain links TRBV28 with TRBJ2-1, with D unclear. CDR3 bases: TGTGCCAGCACCCAAAATGGTCATGAGCAGTTCTTC. Encoded protein: CASTQNGHEQFF.